This is a list of T cell receptor beta chains from one sample in a study of metastatic and nonmetastatic thyroid tumors. From the PCR reads, TCRdb re-called clones with MiXCR. Of more than 25,000 clones in the sample, 9.5% to 14% were seen once. Sequencing was carried out using blood. All receptors come from a female donor with papillary thyroid cancer or a benign thyroid nodule (not recorded which). Some clones in this sample may be carry-over from other donors' samples. Each CDR3 is given with its conserved first and last residue. The D gene is left open where the match is weak. Part of the rows lack a size; the others show once, few, many or a class for expanded clones.

V gene,D gene,CDR3 length,clone size,J gene,CDR3 protein,CDR3 DNA
TRBV6-2/TRBV6-3,NA,14,NA,TRBJ2-3,CASKSRRGTDTQYF,TGTGCCAGCAAATCTAGGCGGGGCACAGATACGCAGTATTTT
TRBV28,NA,14,many,TRBJ1-1,CASPPDVSATEAFF,TGTGCCAGCCCTCCGGACGTCTCGGCCACTGAAGCTTTCTTT
TRBV5-1,NA,13,NA,TRBJ2-1,CASSVHLQDEQFF,TGCGCCAGCAGCGTACACCTCCAGGATGAGCAGTTCTTC
TRBV27,TRBD1,16,NA,TRBJ1-2,CASSLLGQGSNYGYTF,TGTGCCAGCAGTTTATTGGGACAGGGGTCTAACTATGGCTACACCTTC
TRBV5-6,NA,13,many,TRBJ1-6,CASSLTGSSPLHF,TGTGCCAGCAGCTTAACAGGGAGTTCACCCCTCCACTTT
TRBV28,NA,15,NA,TRBJ2-7,CASSFSPRGFYEQYF,TGTGCCAGCAGTTTCTCTCCGAGGGGATTCTACGAGCAGTACTTC
TRBV19,NA,13,many,TRBJ2-7,CASSLASWGEQYF,TGTGCCAGTAGTCTGGCGAGTTGGGGAGAGCAGTACTTC
TRBV4-1,TRBD1,14,many,TRBJ1-1,CASSQVTGTTEAFF,TGCGCCAGCAGCCAAGTGACAGGGACCACTGAAGCTTTCTTT
TRBV28,NA,14,many,TRBJ2-1,CASTQGYSYNEQFF,TGTGCCAGCACCCAGGGTTATTCCTACAATGAGCAGTTCTTC
TRBV27,NA,15,many,TRBJ2-1,CASSLTSGISAEQFF,TGTGCCAGCAGTTTAACCTCCGGGATTAGCGCAGAGCAGTTCTTC